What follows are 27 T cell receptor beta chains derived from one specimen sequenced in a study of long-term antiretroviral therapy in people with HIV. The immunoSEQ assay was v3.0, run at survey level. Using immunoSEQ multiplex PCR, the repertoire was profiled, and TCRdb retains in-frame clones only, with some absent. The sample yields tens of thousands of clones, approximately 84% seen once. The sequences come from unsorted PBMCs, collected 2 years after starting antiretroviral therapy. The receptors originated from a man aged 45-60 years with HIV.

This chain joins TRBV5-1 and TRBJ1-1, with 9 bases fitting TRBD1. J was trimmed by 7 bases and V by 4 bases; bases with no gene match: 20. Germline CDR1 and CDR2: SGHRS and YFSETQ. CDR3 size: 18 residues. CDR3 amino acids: CASSTLHGATGGGGEAFF. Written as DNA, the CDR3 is TGCGCCAGCAGCACCCTACATGGGGCTACAGGGGGCGGGGGTGAAGCTTTCTTT.

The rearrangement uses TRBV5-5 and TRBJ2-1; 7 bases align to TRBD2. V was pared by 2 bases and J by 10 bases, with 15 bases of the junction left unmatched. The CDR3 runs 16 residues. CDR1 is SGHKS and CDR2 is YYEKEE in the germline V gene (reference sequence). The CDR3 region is CASSFLAGHLGEEQFF. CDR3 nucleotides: TGTGCCAGCAGCTTTTTAGCGGGTCACCTCGGCGAGGAGCAGTTCTTC.

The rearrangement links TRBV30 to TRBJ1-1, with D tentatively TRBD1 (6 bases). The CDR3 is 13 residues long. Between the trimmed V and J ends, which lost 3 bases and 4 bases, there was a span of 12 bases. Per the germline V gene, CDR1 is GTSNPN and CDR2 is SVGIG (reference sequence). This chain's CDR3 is CAWRRTAATEAFF. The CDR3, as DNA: TGTGCCTGGAGAAGGACAGCCGCCACTGAAGCTTTCTTT.

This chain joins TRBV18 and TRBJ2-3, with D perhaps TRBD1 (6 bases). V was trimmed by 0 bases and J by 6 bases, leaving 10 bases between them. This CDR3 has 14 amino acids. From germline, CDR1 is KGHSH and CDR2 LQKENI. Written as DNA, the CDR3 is TGTGCCAGCTCACCACCGTCAGGGGTGGATACGCAGTATTTT. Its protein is CASSPPSGVDTQYF. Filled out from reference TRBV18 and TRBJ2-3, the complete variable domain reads NAGVMQNPRHLVRRRGQEARLRCSPMKGHSHVYWYRQLPEEGLKFMVYLQKENIIDESGMPKERFSAEFPKEGPSILRIQQVVRGDSAAYFCASSPPSGVDTQYFGPGTRLTVL.

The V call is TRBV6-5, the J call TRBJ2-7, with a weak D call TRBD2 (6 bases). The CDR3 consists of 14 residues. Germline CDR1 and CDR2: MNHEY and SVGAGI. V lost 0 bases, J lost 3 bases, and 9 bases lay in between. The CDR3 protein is CASSYSAGNYEQYF. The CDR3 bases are TGTGCCAGCAGTTACTCTGCGGGAAACTACGAGCAGTACTTC.

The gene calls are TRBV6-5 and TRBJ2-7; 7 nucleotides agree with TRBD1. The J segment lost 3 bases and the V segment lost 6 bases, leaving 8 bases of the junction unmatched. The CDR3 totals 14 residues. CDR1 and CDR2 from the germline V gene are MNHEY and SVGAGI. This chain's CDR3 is CASSKDRVGYEQYF. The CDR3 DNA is TGTGCCAGCAGCAAAGACAGGGTAGGCTACGAGCAGTACTTC.

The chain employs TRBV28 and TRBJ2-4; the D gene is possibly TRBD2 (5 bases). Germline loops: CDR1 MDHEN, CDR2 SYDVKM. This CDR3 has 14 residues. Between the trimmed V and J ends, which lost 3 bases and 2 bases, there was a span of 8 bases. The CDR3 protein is CASSFPGSKNIQYF. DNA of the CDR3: TGTGCCAGCAGTTTTCCGGGGTCCAAAAACATTCAGTACTTC.

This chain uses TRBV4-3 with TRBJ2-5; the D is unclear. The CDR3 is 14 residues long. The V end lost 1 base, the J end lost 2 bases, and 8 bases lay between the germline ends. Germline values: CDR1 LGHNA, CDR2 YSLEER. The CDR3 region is CASSQVGRQETQYF. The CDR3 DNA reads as TGCGCCAGCAGCCAAGTGGGCAGACAAGAGACCCAGTACTTC.

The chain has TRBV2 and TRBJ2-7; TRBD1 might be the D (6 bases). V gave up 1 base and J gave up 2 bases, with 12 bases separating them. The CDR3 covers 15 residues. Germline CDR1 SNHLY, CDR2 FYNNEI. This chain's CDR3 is CASSEEGHTTYEQYF. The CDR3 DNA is TGTGCCAGCAGTGAAGAGGGACACACCACCTACGAGCAGTACTTC. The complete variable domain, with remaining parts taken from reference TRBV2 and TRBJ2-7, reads EPEVTQTPSHQVTQMGQEVILRCVPISNHLYFYWYRQILGQKVEFLVSFYNNEISEKSEIFDDQFSVERPDGSNFTLKIRSTKLEDSAMYFCASSEEGHTTYEQYFGPGTRLTVT.

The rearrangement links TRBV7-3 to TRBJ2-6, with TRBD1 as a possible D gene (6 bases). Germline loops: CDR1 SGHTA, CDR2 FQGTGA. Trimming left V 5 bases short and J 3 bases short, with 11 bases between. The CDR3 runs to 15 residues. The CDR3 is CASSPSGVGANVLTF. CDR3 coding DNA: TGTGCCAGCAGCCCTTCAGGGGTTGGGGCCAACGTCCTGACTTTC.

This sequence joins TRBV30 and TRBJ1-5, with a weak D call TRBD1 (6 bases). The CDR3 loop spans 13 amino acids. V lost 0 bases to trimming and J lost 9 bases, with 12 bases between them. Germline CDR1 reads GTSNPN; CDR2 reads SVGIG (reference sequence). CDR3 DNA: TGTGCCTGGAGTGTACAGGGCCTGGGGCCCCAGCATTTT. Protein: CAWSVQGLGPQHF.

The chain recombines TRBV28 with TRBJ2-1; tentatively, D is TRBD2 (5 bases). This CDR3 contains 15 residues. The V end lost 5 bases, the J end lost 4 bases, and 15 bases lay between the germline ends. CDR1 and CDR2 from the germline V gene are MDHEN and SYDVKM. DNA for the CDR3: TGTGCCAGCAGTCTAGGGTCTAGCTTTTACAATGAGCAGTTCTTC. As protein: CASSLGSSFYNEQFF.

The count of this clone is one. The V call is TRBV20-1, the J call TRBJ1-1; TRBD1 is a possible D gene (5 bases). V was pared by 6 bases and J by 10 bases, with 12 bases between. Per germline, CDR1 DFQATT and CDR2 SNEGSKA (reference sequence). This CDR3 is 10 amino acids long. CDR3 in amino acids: CSAPGPAAFF. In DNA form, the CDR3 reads TGCAGTGCCCCAGGGCCAGCAGCTTTCTTT.

DNA of the CDR3: TGTGCCTGGAGTGTAGTCTGGGCCCTTAATGAAAAACTGTTTTTT. Protein sequence: CAWSVVWALNEKLFF. The chain employs TRBV30 and TRBJ1-4; no firm D call. CDR3 length: 15 amino acids. Trimming pared 0 bases from V and 4 bases from J, leaving 12 bases between. Germline V gene lookup returns CDR1 GTSNPN and CDR2 SVGIG (reference sequence). The variable domain in full, completed from reference TRBV30 and TRBJ1-4, reads SQTIHQWPATLVQPVGSPLSLECTVEGTSNPNLYWYRQAAGRGLQLLFYSVGIGQISSEVPQNLSASRPQDRQFILSSKKLLLSDSGFYLCAWSVVWALNEKLFFGSGTQLSVL.

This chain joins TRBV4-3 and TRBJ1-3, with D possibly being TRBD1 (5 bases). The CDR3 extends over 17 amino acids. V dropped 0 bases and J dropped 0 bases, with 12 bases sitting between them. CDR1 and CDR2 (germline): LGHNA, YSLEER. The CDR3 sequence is CASSQDGREVSGNTIYF. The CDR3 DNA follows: TGCGCCAGCAGCCAAGATGGCAGGGAGGTCTCTGGAAACACCATATATTTT.

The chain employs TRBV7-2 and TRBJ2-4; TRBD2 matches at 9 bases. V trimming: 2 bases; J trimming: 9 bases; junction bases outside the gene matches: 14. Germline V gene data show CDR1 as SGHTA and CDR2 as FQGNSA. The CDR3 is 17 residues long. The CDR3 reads CASSLMYGGRASGIQYF. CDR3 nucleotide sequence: TGTGCCAGCAGCTTAATGTACGGCGGGAGGGCGAGTGGCATTCAGTACTTC.

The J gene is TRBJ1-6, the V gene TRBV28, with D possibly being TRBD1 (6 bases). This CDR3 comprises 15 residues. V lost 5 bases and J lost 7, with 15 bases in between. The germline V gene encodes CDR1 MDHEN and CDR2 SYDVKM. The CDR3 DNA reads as TGTGCCAGCAGTCCACATCAGGGGTGGAATTCACCCCTCCACTTT. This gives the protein CASSPHQGWNSPLHF.

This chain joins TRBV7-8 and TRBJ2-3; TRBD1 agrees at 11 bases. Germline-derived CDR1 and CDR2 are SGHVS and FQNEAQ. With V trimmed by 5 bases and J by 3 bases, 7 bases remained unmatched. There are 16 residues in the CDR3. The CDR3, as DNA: TGTGCCAGCAGCCTTCGACGGGACAGGGGGACAGATACGCAGTATTTT. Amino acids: CASSLRRDRGTDTQYF.

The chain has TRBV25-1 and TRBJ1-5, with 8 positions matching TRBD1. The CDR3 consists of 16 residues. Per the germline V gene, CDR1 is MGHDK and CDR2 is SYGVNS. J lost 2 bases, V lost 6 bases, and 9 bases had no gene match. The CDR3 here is CASSIRQGNCNQPQHF. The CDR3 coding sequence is TGTGCCAGCAGCATAAGACAGGGGAATTGCAATCAGCCCCAGCATTTT.

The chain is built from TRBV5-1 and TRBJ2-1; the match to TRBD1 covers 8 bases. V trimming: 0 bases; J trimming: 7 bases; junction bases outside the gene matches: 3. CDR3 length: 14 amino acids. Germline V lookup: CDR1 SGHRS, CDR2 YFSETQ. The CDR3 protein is CASSLGNRGNEQFF. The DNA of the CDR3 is TGCGCCAGCAGCTTGGGGAACAGGGGGAATGAGCAGTTCTTC.

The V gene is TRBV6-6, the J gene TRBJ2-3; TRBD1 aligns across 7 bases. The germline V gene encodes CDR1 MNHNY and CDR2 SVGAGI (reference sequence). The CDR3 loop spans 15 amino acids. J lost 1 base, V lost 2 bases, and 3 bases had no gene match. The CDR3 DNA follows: TGTGCCAGCAGTTACCCTACAGGGGGCACAGATACGCAGTATTTT. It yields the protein CASSYPTGGTDTQYF.

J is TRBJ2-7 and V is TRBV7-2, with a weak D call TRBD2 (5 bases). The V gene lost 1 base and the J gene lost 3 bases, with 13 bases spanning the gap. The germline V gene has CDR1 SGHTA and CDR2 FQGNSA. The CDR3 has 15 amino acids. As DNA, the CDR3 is TGTGCCAGCAGCTTAGGAGGGTCTTCCTACTACGAGCAGTACTTC. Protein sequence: CASSLGGSSYYEQYF. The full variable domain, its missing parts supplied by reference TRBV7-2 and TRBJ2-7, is GAGVSQSPSNKVTEKGKDVELRCDPISGHTALYWYRQSLGQGLEFLIYFQGNSAPDKSGLPSDRFSAERTGGSVSTLTIQRTQQEDSAVYLCASSLGGSSYYEQYFGPGTRLTVT.

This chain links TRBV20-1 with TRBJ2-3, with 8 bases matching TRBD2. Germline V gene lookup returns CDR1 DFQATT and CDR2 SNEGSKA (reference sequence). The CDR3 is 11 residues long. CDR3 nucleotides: TGCAGAGCGGGGGACACAGATACGCAGTATTTT. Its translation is CRAGDTDTQYF.

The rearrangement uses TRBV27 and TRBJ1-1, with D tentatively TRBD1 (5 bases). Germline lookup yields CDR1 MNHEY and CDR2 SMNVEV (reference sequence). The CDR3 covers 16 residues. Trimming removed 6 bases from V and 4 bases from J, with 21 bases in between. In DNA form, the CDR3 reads TGTGCCAGCAGCATAAAGGCCGCAGGGAGTCGCACTGAAGCTTTCTTT. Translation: CASSIKAAGSRTEAFF.

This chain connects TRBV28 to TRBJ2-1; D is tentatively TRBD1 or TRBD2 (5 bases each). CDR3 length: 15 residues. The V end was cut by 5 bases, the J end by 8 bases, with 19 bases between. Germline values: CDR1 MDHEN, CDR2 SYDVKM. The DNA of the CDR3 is TGTGCCAGCAGTCATCAATCAGGGAGCGACGATGAGCAGTTCTTC. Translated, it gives CASSHQSGSDDEQFF. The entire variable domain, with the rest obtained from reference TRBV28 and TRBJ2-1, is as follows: DVKVTQSSRYLVKRTGEKVFLECVQDMDHENMFWYRQDPGLGLRLIYFSYDVKMKEKGDIPEGYSVSREKKERFSLILESASTNQTSMYLCASSHQSGSDDEQFFGPGTRLTVL.

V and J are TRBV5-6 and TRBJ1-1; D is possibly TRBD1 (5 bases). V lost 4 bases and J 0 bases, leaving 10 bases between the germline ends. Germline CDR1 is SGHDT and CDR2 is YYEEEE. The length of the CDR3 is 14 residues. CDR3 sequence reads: CASSRRGLNTEAFF. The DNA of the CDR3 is TGTGCCAGCAGCCGAAGGGGATTGAACACTGAAGCTTTCTTT. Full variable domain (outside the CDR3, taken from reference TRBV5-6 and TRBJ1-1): DAGVTQSPTHLIKTRGQQVTLRCSPKSGHDTVSWYQQALGQGPQFIFQYYEEEERQRGNFPDRFSGHQFPNYSSELNVNALLLGDSALYLCASSRRGLNTEAFFGQGTRLTVV.

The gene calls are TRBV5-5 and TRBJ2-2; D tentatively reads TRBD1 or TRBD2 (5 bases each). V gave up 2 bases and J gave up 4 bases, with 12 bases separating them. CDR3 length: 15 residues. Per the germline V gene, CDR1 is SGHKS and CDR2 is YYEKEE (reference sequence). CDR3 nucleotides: TGTGCCAGCAGCTTCCGGGACGAGGTCACCGGGGAGCTGTTTTTT. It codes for CASSFRDEVTGELFF.